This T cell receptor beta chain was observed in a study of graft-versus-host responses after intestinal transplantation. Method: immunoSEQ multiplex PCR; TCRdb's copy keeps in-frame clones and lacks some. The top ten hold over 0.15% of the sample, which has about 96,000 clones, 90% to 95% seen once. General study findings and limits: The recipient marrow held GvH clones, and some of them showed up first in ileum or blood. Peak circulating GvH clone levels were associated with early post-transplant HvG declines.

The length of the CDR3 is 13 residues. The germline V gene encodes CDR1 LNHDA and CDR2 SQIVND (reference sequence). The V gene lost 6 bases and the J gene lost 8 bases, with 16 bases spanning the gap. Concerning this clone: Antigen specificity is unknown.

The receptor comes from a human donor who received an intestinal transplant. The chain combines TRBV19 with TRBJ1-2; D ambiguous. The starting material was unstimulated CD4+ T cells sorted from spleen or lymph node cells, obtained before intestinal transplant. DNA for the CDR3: TGTGCCAGTAGATTGGCAGAGGGAACCGGCTACACCTTC. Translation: CASRLAEGTGYTF.